These 16 T cell receptor beta chains share one sample of origin, sequenced in a study of siplizumab effects on memory and regulatory T cells. The method was immunoSEQ multiplex PCR; TCRdb's version includes in-frame clones alone and lacks a portion of them. This sample has under 150,000 clones, with about 94% found just once. Sequencing was performed on non-Treg CD4+ T cells sorted from blood. These receptors were collected from a human donor in good health.

The chain combines TRBV5-1 with TRBJ1-6; 8 nucleotides match TRBD1. The CDR3 is 15 amino acids. The germline V gene has CDR1 SGHRS and CDR2 YFSETQ. V trimming: 4 bases; J trimming: 4 bases; junction bases outside the gene matches: 4. DNA of the CDR3: TGCGCCAGCAGCCTGGACAGGGCGTATAATTCACCCCTCCACTTT. It yields the protein CASSLDRAYNSPLHF. Using reference TRBV5-1 and TRBJ1-6 for the parts outside the CDR3, the full variable domain is KAGVTQTPRYLIKTRGQQVTLSCSPISGHRSVSWYQQTPGQGLQFLFEYFSETQRNKGNFPGRFSGRQFSNSRSEMNVSTLELGDSALYLCASSLDRAYNSPLHFGNGTRLTVT.

This rearrangement joins TRBV7-9 to TRBJ2-5; 11 positions match TRBD2. The germline CDR1 and CDR2 sequences are SEHNR and FQNEAQ (reference sequence). J was trimmed by 9 bases and V by 3 bases; bases with no gene match: 9. This CDR3 has 15 residues. The CDR3 bases are TGTGCCAGCAGCTTGGGACTAGCGGAACTTCGTCCCCAGTACTTC. It is translated as CASSLGLAELRPQYF.

A single count supports this clone. V is TRBV4-1 and J is TRBJ1-3; weak D call: TRBD1 (5 bases). CDR1 is MGHRA, CDR2 YSYEKL, per germline. V gave up 4 bases and J gave up 4 bases, with 20 bases separating them. The CDR3 contains 17 residues. The CDR3 loop reads CASSPHGGGITGNTIYF. The CDR3 DNA reads TGCGCCAGCAGCCCGCACGGGGGGGGAATTACAGGAAACACCATATATTTT.

This chain uses TRBV6-5 with TRBJ2-7; the match to TRBD1 covers 7 bases. Trimming at V came to 6 bases and at J to 1 base, leaving 9 bases not matched to a gene. CDR1 is MNHEY, CDR2 SVGAGI, per germline. The CDR3 is 15 amino acids. The CDR3, as DNA: TGTGCCAGCAGCCGGACTCTGACAGGGTCCTACGAGCAGTACTTC. Residues: CASSRTLTGSYEQYF.

The chain has TRBV25-1 and TRBJ2-4, with D perhaps TRBD2 (7 bases). The CDR3 length is 13 residues. Trimming removed 3 bases from V and 9 bases from J, with 12 bases in between. The V gene's germline CDR1 is MGHDK and CDR2 SYGVNS. The CDR3 protein is CASSDGGGSIQYF. For the CDR3, the DNA is TGTGCCAGCAGTGACGGCGGGGGCAGCATTCAGTACTTC.

The rearrangement uses TRBV5-8 and TRBJ2-2, with 7 positions matching TRBD1. V lost 2 bases and J lost 0; bases outside the gene matches: 7. CDR1 and CDR2 from the germline V gene are SGHTS and YDEGEE. The CDR3 totals 17 residues. The CDR3 DNA reads TGTGCCAGCAGCTTACCAATACAGGGGACGAACACCGGGGAGCTGTTTTTT. It codes for CASSLPIQGTNTGELFF.

The chain has TRBV7-7 and TRBJ2-3; D assignment may be TRBD1 or TRBD2 (7 bases each). Trimming removed 3 bases at V and 5 bases at J, with 18 bases between. The CDR3 totals 16 residues. The germline gives CDR1 SSHAT, CDR2 FNYEAQ (reference sequence). The CDR3 sequence is CASSFGLGGLGDTQYF. Written as DNA, the CDR3 is TGTGCCAGCAGCTTCGGACTAGGGGGCTTGGGAGATACGCAGTATTTT.

Notes on this clone: One end of the junction varies from germline; a read error may be responsible. The V and J genes are TRBV20-1 and TRBJ1-2; no reliable D call. Germline V CDR1 and CDR2: DFQATT, SNEGSKA (reference sequence). The CDR3 runs 11 residues. CDR3 protein: CKTKKAYGYTF. The CDR3 DNA sequence: TGTAAGACAAAGAAGGCCTATGGCTACACCTTC.

The rearrangement uses TRBV4-1 and TRBJ1-1; 9 bases align to TRBD1. V was pared by 5 bases and J by 2 bases, with 6 bases of the junction left unmatched. Germline V gene lookup returns CDR1 MGHRA and CDR2 YSYEKL. There are 15 residues in the CDR3. CDR3 protein: CASSSPGQGNTEAFF. The CDR3 region has the DNA TGCGCCAGCAGCTCACCGGGACAGGGAAACACTGAAGCTTTCTTT.

The gene calls are TRBV5-6 and TRBJ1-2; the D is unclear. V lost 4 bases and J lost 5, with 12 bases in between. The CDR3 loop spans 13 amino acids. Per the germline V gene, CDR1 is SGHDT and CDR2 is YYEEEE. The CDR3 is CASSPDKAYGYTF. The CDR3 bases are TGTGCCAGCAGCCCCGACAAGGCTTATGGCTACACCTTC.

J is TRBJ2-7 and V is TRBV7-3; D may be TRBD1 (6 bases). The CDR3 contains 15 residues. Deletions cut 4 bases from V and 4 bases from J, with 17 bases between. Germline V gene lookup returns CDR1 SGHTA and CDR2 FQGTGA. The CDR3 spells CASSSSVDRSYEQYF. The CDR3 DNA reads TGTGCCAGCAGCTCATCCGTGGACAGATCGTACGAGCAGTACTTC.

The rearrangement joins TRBV5-4 to TRBJ2-6; D is perhaps TRBD1 (6 bases). Germline CDR1 and CDR2: SGHNT and YYREEE (reference sequence). CDR3 length: 17 residues. The ends were cut back, 4 bases at V and 2 bases at J, with 16 bases in the middle. Written as DNA, the CDR3 is TGTGCCAGCAGCCTCCAAGACAGGCGAGCTGGGGCCAACGTCCTGACTTTC. It encodes CASSLQDRRAGANVLTF.

The CDR3 protein is CASSIVGRGLQPQHF. The CDR3 nucleotides read TGTGCCAGTAGTATAGTGGGAAGGGGGCTTCAGCCCCAGCATTTT. The chain recombines TRBV19 with TRBJ1-5, with TRBD1 matching 7 bases. The CDR3 runs to 15 residues. CDR1 and CDR2 (germline): LNHDA, SQIVND (reference sequence). Trimming took 1 base from V and 6 from J; bases not matched to a gene: 6.

This clone was seen once. The chain uses TRBV19 and TRBJ2-3, with 11 bases identical to TRBD2. This CDR3 has 16 residues. V was clipped by 4 bases and J by 4 bases; unmatched bases: 7. The germline gives CDR1 LNHDA, CDR2 SQIVND (reference sequence). Written as DNA, the CDR3 is TGTGCCAGTAGTAGTATAGCGGGAGGGGTCGCAGATACGCAGTATTTT. This gives the protein CASSSIAGGVADTQYF.

The genes are TRBV10-2 and TRBJ1-1; D remains ambiguous. This CDR3 is built from 13 residues. Trimming cost V 7 bases and J 1 base, with 10 bases left between them. Germline V lookup: CDR1 WSHSY, CDR2 SAAADI. Written as DNA, the CDR3 is TGCGCCAGCAATGGGAGGGCGAACACTGAAGCTTTCTTT. Translating it yields CASNGRANTEAFF.

The chain couples TRBV2 to TRBJ1-6; tentatively, D is TRBD1 (6 bases). From germline, CDR1 is SNHLY and CDR2 FYNNEI. Trimming removed 7 bases at V and 9 bases at J, with 13 bases between. The length of the CDR3 is 13 residues. DNA of the CDR3: TGTGCCAGCAACAATATACAGGGTTCACCCCTCCACTTT. Its protein is CASNNIQGSPLHF.